Listed here is a single T cell receptor (beta chain). Its antigen remains undetermined. No much larger clone exists at a distance of one base, and base qualities are not known. Taken from cysteine to phenylalanine, the CDR3 has 15 residues. Only the CDR3 DNA stays, 45 bases, in frame from base 1. From a lookup of the germline V gene, CDR1 and CDR2 are MGHRA and YSYEKL. The trim is 4 bases for V and 4 bases for J, with a gap of 17 bases between the germline ends. The record originates from a study of shared clonotypes between healthy human individuals (dated by TCRdb to 2020 to 2022). About the study as a whole: Three men and a couple of women, aged 18 to 49 years, made up the cohort. To increase sequencing depth and limit assay-specific biases, TCR repertoire library preparation and sequencing were carried out by different laboratories using diverse techniques. Leukapheresis yielded between about 0.94 and 10 billion PBMCs per donor. Blood TCR repertoires of a handful of healthy adults were deeply sequenced to estimate repertoire size and the extent of clonotype sharing between individuals. For each donor, CD4 naive and CD4 memory were each given three plates, CD8 naive was given two plates, and CD8 memory was given one plate. General conclusions and limits of the study: Compared with non-shared clonotypes, clonotypes shared by all four sorted-subset donors had higher generation probabilities. Across a handful of donors, approximately 5% of naive CD4, approximately 4% of naive CD8, roughly 2.2% of memory CD4, and roughly 0.4% of memory CD8 clonotypes were shared. Naive subsets generally had larger estimated clonotype richness than memory subsets did. The small number of donors limited the genetic and exposure-history diversity represented. Sampling was restricted to blood, and TCR repertoires in tissues likely differ from the TCR repertoires found in blood. Pairwise subsampling indicated that sequencing depth was expected to affect the degree of clonotype sharing among donors. Even with the large sequencing depth, rarefaction of the sorted-subset datasets indicated that sequencing was incomplete.

TCR CDR3 regions were amplified from genomic DNA by multiplex PCR using the deep immunoSEQ assay. Extracted genomic DNA from each cell subset was spread evenly across all wells of several immunoSEQ 96-well plates, with each plate serving as a replicate. Each replicate PCR for sorted subsets received roughly 200 ng genomic DNA, equal to about 30,000 T cell genomes. The purified libraries were quantified using a Qubit 3.0 fluorometer, sized with a Bioanalyzer 2100, and then quantified again using the KAPA Library Quantification kit. A separate single-read 150-cycle Illumina NextSeq 550 flow cell was used to sequence each immunoSEQ 96-well plate. The original methods were these. Because only junctional sequences without quality scores were contained in the immunoSEQ output, filtering matching that applied to full-length reads could not be performed. To assign V/J genes and CDR3, sequences were annotated against IMGT germline references using PyIR, a Python wrapper for IgBLAST v1.9. Any read was removed if the V/J assignment was weak (E-value above 1e-6), the CDR3 was missing, or the read contained stop codons, out-of-frame junctions, or ambiguous translated residues. V3J clonotypes were defined as sequences sharing an identical inferred V gene, J gene, and CDR3 amino acid sequence. To compute the percentage overlap between repertoires, the number of shared unique clonotypes was divided by the size of the smaller repertoire. RTK rarefaction, the Chao1 estimator, and Recon v2.1 estimates of unobserved clonotypes were used to assess repertoire richness. For all TCRbeta clonotypes obtained by the gDNA method from several donors, generation probabilities were computed with OLGA. In its TCRdb copy, this immuneACCESS table keeps in-frame sequences only and misses some clones. Where compared with another copy, unresolved V genes explain less than half of these, and the others have no known cause. That table is the source of V, J and clone size, and D and trimming were worked out from the DNA. Present in this sample are 600,000 or so clones, roughly 98% of which were seen just once. The ten top clones hold 0.25% to 0.35% of the sample.

CD8 naive samples were obtained by positive selection for CCR7 among CD45RO-negative cells, yielding a CD45RA+CCR7+ population from which TemRA cells were excluded. Donors were healthy HIV-negative adults with no recently reported acute infections or vaccinations. Every donor was a Caucasian adult residing in Nashville, Tennessee, USA. Blood was obtained by leukapheresis, after which PBMCs were separated by Ficoll-Histopaque density gradient centrifugation and cryopreserved in liquid nitrogen vapor phase. Analytical flow cytometry was used to check the purity and quantity of each magnetically sorted T cell population. Genomic DNA was isolated from each sorted fraction and quantified by UV absorbance on a Nanodrop 2000c.

Sample: naive CD8+ T cells sorted from blood. The meaning of the sample's cell subset or site label: CD45RA+CCR7+. The receptor was isolated from a man aged 25-40 years in good health. The chain employs TRBV4-1 and TRBJ2-7; TRBD2 might be the D gene, on 5 matching bases. The base sequence is TGCGCCAGCAGCCCACTATTAGCGAGTGGTTACGAGCAGTACTTC. Its protein reads: CASSPLLASGYEQYF.